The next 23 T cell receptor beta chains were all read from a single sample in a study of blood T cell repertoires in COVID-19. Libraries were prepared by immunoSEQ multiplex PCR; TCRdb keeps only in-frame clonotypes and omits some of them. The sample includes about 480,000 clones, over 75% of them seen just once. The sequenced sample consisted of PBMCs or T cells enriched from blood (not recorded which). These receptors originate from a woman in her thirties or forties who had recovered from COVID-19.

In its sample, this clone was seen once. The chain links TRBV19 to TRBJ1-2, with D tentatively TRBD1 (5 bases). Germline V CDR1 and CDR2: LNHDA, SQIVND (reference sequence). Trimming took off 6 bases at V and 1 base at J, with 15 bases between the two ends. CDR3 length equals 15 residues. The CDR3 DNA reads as TGTGCCAGTAGCCCACTTGTGGGGCTTAACTATGGCTACACCTTC. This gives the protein CASSPLVGLNYGYTF.

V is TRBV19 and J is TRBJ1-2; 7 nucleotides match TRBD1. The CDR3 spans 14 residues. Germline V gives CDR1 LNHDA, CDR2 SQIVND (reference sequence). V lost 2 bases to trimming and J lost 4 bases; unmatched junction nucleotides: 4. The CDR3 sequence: CASSISDRLYGYTF. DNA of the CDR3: TGTGCCAGTAGTATATCGGACAGGCTCTATGGCTACACCTTC.

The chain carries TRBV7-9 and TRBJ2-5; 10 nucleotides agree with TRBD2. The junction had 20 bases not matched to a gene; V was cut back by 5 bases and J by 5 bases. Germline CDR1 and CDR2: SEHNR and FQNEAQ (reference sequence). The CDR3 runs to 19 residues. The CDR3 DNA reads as TGTGCCAGCAGCCGCGGGGAGGCTAGCGGGAGTTGGAGTGTCGAGACCCAGTACTTC. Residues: CASSRGEASGSWSVETQYF.

This CDR3 is CASSYPGQGAEQYF. The CDR3 region has the DNA TGTGCCAGCAGTTACCCTGGACAGGGTGCCGAGCAGTACTTC. The chain joins TRBV6-6 to TRBJ2-7; 8 bases are shared with TRBD1. Germline-derived CDR1 and CDR2 are MNHNY and SVGAGI (reference sequence). With 2 bases clipped from V and 6 bases from J, the junction kept 6 bases outside the gene matches. The CDR3 extends over 14 amino acids.

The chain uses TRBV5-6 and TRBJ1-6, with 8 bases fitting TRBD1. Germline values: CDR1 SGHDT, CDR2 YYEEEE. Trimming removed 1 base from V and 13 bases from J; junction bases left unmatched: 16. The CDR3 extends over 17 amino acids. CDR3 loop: CASSLRNSDRGSSPLHF. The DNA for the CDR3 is TGTGCCAGCAGCTTGAGGAACTCAGACAGGGGTTCGTCCCCCCTCCACTTT.

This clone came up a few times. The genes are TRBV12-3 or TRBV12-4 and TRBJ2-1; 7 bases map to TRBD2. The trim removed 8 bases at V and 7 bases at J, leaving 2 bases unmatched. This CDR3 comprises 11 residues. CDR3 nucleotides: TGTGCCAGCGGGGGGGGGAATGAGCAGTTCTTC. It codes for CASGGGNEQFF.

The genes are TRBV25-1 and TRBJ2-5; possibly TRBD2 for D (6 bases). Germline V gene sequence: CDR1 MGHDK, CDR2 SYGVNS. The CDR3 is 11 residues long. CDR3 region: CASGSKETQYF. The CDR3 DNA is TGTGCTTCCGGGAGCAAAGAGACCCAGTACTTC.

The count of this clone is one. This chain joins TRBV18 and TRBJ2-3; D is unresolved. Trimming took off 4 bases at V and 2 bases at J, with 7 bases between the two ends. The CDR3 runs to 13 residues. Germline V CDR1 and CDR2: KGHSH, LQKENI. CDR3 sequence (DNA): TGTGCCAGCTCACGAGAACTCACAGATACGCAGTATTTT. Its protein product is CASSRELTDTQYF.

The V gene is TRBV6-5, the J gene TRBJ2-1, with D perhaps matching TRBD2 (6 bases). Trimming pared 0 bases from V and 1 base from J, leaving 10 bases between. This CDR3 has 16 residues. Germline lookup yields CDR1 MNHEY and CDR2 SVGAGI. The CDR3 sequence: CASSYSRRESYNEQFF. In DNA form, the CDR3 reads TGTGCCAGCAGTTACTCGCGACGGGAGTCCTACAATGAGCAGTTCTTC.

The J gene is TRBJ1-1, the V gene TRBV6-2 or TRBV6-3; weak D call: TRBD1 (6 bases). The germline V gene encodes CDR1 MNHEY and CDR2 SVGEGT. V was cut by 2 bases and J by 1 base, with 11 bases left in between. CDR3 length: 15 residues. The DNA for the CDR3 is TGTGCCAGCAGTTACGGGGGCCCGCAGAACACTGAAGCTTTCTTT. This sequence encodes CASSYGGPQNTEAFF.

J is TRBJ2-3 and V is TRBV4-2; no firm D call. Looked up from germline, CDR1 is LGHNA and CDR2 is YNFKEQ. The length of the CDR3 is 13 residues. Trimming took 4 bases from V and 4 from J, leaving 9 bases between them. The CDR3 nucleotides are TGTGCCAGCAGCCCGCGGTTCGCAGATACGCAGTATTTT. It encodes CASSPRFADTQYF.

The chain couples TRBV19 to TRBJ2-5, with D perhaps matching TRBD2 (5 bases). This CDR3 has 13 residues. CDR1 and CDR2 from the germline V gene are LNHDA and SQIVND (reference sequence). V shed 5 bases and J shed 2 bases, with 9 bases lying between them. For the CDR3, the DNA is TGTGCCAGTAGTGAGGGTGATCAAGAGACCCAGTACTTC. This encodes CASSEGDQETQYF. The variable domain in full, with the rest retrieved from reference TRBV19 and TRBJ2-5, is DGGITQSPKYLFRKEGQNVTLSCEQNLNHDAMYWYRQDPGQGLRLIYYSQIVNDFQKGDIAEGYSVSREKKESFPLTVTSAQKNPTAFYLCASSEGDQETQYFGPGTRLLVL.

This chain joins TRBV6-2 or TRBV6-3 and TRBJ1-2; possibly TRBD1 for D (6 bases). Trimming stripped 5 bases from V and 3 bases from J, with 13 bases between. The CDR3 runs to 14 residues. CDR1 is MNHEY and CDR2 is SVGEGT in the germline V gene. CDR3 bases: TGTGCCAGCAGTGCCCCCGACAGGTACTATGGCTACACCTTC. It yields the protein CASSAPDRYYGYTF.

This CDR3 reads CASSPRGADGYTF. In nucleotides, the CDR3 is TGTGCCAGCAGTCCCAGGGGGGCGGATGGCTACACCTTC. V gene TRBV27 combines with J gene TRBJ1-2; TRBD1 matches 7 bases. CDR3 size: 13 residues. From germline, CDR1 is MNHEY and CDR2 SMNVEV (reference sequence). V was pared by 5 bases and J by 6 bases, with 6 bases of the junction left unmatched.

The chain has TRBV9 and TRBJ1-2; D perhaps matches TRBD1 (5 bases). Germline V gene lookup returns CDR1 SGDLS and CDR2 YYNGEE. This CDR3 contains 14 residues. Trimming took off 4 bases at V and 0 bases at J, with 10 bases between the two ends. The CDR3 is CASSHSTANYGYTF. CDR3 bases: TGTGCCAGCAGCCATTCGACAGCTAACTATGGCTACACCTTC. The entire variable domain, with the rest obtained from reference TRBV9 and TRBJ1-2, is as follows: DSGVTQTPKHLITATGQRVTLRCSPRSGDLSVYWYQQSLDQGLQFLIQYYNGEERAKGNILERFSAQQFPDLHSELNLSSLELGDSALYFCASSHSTANYGYTFGSGTRLTVV.

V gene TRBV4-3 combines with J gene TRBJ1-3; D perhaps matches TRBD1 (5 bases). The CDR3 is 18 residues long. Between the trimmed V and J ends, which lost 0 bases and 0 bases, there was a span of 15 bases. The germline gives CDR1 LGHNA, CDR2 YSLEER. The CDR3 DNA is TGCGCCAGCAGCCAAGATGGGACCATGGGACTCTCTGGAAACACCATATATTTT. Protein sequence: CASSQDGTMGLSGNTIYF.

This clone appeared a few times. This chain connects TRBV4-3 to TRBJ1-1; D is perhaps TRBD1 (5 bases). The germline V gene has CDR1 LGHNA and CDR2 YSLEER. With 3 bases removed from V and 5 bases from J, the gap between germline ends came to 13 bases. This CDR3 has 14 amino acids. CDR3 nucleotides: TGCGCCAGCAGCCACAGGGAGGGAGGGACTGAAGCTTTCTTT. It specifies CASSHREGGTEAFF.

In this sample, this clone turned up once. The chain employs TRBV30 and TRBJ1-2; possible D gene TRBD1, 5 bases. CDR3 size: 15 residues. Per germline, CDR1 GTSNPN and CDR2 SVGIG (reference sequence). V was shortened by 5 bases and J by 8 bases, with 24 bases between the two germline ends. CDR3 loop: CAWVLGRTSLEGYTF. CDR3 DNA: TGTGCCTGGGTCCTCGGACGGACATCTCTAGAAGGCTACACCTTC.

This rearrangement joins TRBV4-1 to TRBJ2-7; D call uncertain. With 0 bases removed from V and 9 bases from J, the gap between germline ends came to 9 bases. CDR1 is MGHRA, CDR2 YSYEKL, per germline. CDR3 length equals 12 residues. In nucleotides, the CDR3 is TGCGCCAGCAGCCAAGATAACCTCGGGCAGTACTTC. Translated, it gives CASSQDNLGQYF.

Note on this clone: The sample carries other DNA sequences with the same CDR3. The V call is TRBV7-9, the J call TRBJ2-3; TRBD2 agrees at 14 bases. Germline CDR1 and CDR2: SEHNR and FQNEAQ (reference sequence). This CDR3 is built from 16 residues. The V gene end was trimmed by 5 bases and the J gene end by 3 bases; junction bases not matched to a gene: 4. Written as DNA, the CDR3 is TGTGCCAGCAGCCCTGGACTAGCGGGAGGTACAGATACGCAGTATTTT. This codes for CASSPGLAGGTDTQYF.

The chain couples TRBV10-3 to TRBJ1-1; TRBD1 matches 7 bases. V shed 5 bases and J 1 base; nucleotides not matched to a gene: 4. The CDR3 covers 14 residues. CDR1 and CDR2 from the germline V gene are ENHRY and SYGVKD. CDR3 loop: CAISPRQGNTEAFF. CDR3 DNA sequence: TGTGCCATCAGTCCACGACAGGGGAACACTGAAGCTTTCTTT.

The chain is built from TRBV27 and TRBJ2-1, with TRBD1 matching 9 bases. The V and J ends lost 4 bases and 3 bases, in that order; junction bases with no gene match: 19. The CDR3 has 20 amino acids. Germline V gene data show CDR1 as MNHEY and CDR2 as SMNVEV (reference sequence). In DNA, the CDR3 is TGTGCCAGCAGTTCATACCCAACAATCTCCGGGACAGGGAACTACAATGAGCAGTTCTTC. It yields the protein CASSSYPTISGTGNYNEQFF.

In DNA form, the CDR3 reads TGTGCCAGCAGTTTTGAGGGAACCTATGGCTACACCTTC. Residues: CASSFEGTYGYTF. The rearrangement uses TRBV12-3 or TRBV12-4 and TRBJ1-2; no firm D call. The ends were cut back, 3 bases at V and 4 bases at J, with 9 bases in the middle. The CDR3 is 13 amino acids.